The 15 T cell receptor beta chains given below trace back to one sample, sequenced in a study of OX40 agonist ivuxolimab in advanced cancers. Clones were sequenced by immunoSEQ multiplex PCR, and TCRdb holds only the in-frame ones, with some missing. The sample records approximately 51,000 clones, over 75% being singletons. The input for sequencing was CD4+ or CD8+ T cells sorted from blood, taken in a trial of the OX40 agonist ivuxolimab. The receptors shown here come from an adult with an advanced solid tumor such as melanoma, head and neck, liver or kidney cancer.

V gene TRBV5-5 combines with J gene TRBJ2-5; 11 positions match TRBD2. This CDR3 region has 18 residues. The trim removed 2 bases at V and 5 bases at J, leaving 14 bases unmatched. The germline V gene has CDR1 SGHKS and CDR2 YYEKEE (reference sequence). The CDR3 bases are TGTGCCAGCAGCTTACCTGGTAGCGGGAGGGCCCGCGGGGAGACCCAGTACTTC. Translating it yields CASSLPGSGRARGETQYF.

The rearrangement links TRBV7-3 to TRBJ1-2, with D hard to call. The CDR3 has 14 residues. Trimming took 2 bases from V and 2 from J, leaving 9 bases between them. Per germline, CDR1 SGHTA and CDR2 FQGTGA. CDR3 sequence reads: CASSLGPTNYGYTF. The CDR3 DNA reads TGTGCCAGCAGCTTAGGTCCAACGAACTATGGCTACACCTTC.

V is TRBV21-1 and J is TRBJ2-3; TRBD1 reflects the table's D call only, with no check against the DNA. TRBV21-1 is deemed a pseudogene. The CDR3 is 14 residues long. This CDR3 reads CASSCRQGTDTQYF. The CDR3 nucleotides are TGTGCCAGCAGCTGCCGCCAGGGCACAGATACGCAGTATTTT.

The rearrangement uses TRBV6-1 and TRBJ2-7, with D tentatively TRBD1 or TRBD2 (6 bases each). The germline gives CDR1 MNHNS, CDR2 SASEGT. The CDR3 is made up of 17 amino acids. Trimming took 4 bases from V and 2 from J, leaving 21 bases between them. DNA for the CDR3: TGTGCCAGCAGTGCGCAAACGGGGGCCCTTTATCCCTACGAGCAGTACTTC. Translated: CASSAQTGALYPYEQYF.

This rearrangement joins TRBV6-5 to TRBJ2-3; 10 nucleotides align to TRBD2. Germline V CDR1 and CDR2: MNHEY, SVGAGI. V gave up 6 bases and J gave up 4 bases; unmatched junction bases: 7. This CDR3 spans 15 amino acids. The CDR3 is CASRISGRSADTQYF. For the CDR3, the DNA is TGTGCCAGCAGGATTAGCGGGAGGTCCGCAGATACGCAGTATTTT.

The chain uses TRBV10-1 and TRBJ2-1, with 11 nucleotides matching TRBD1. V was clipped by 3 bases and J by 5 bases; unmatched bases: 3. Germline CDR1 WNHNN, CDR2 SYGVQD (reference sequence). This CDR3 is 15 amino acids long. As DNA, the CDR3 is TGCGCCAGCAGTGAAGGACAGGGGGCCAACAATGAGCAGTTCTTC. It encodes CASSEGQGANNEQFF.

The chain's CDR3 is CASSEREDPGELFF. Here the CDR3 DNA reads TGCGCCAGCAGTGAGCGGGAGGACCCCGGGGAGCTGTTTTTT. The chain joins TRBV10-1 to TRBJ2-2, with 7 bases lining up with TRBD2. This CDR3 region has 14 residues. Germline values: CDR1 WNHNN, CDR2 SYGVQD (reference sequence). V was clipped by 2 bases and J by 6 bases; unmatched bases: 3.

The chain couples TRBV28 to TRBJ2-5, with 11 bases identical to TRBD1. Trimming took 4 bases from V and 3 from J; bases not matched to a gene: 4. The germline gives CDR1 MDHEN, CDR2 SYDVKM. The CDR3 has 15 amino acids. This chain's CDR3 is CASSSGTGGKETQYF. CDR3 DNA: TGTGCCAGCAGTTCCGGGACAGGGGGAAAAGAGACCCAGTACTTC.

This clone has just a few counts. This rearrangement joins TRBV11-2 to TRBJ1-1; D gene ambiguous. CDR3 length: 14 amino acids. Germline-derived CDR1 and CDR2 are SGHAT and FQNNGV. V lost 6 bases and J lost 3, with 14 bases in between. The CDR3 region has the DNA TGTGCCAGCAGTCCAACATTAGCATACACTGAAGCTTTCTTT. Protein sequence: CASSPTLAYTEAFF.

The chain uses TRBV5-6 and TRBJ1-1, with D uncertain. The V gene lost 0 bases and the J gene lost 1 base, with 7 bases spanning the gap. CDR3 size: 14 residues. Per the germline V gene, CDR1 is SGHDT and CDR2 is YYEEEE. The CDR3: CASSLDPGNTEAFF. The CDR3 coding sequence is TGTGCCAGCAGCTTGGATCCAGGGAACACTGAAGCTTTCTTT.

This clone was detected only once. This chain uses TRBV11-2 with TRBJ2-1; 7 bases fit TRBD1. CDR1 and CDR2 from the germline V gene are SGHAT and FQNNGV. The CDR3 length is 16 residues. Unmatched junction bases numbered 8, after V lost 4 bases and J lost 2 bases. Written as DNA, the CDR3 is TGTGCCAGCAGCTCACCCAGGGGGTACGCCTACAATGAGCAGTTCTTC. Protein: CASSSPRGYAYNEQFF.

The chain recombines TRBV19 with TRBJ2-7; 9 nucleotides align to TRBD1. Germline lookup yields CDR1 LNHDA and CDR2 SQIVND (reference sequence). The CDR3 loop spans 14 amino acids. The trim removed 6 bases at V and 6 bases at J, leaving 9 bases unmatched. The CDR3 region has the DNA TGTGCCAGTAGCGACCATCGACAGGGGGTCGAGCAGTACTTC. Protein product: CASSDHRQGVEQYF. The whole variable domain, remainder taken from reference TRBV19 and TRBJ2-7, is DGGITQSPKYLFRKEGQNVTLSCEQNLNHDAMYWYRQDPGQGLRLIYYSQIVNDFQKGDIAEGYSVSREKKESFPLTVTSAQKNPTAFYLCASSDHRQGVEQYFGPGTRLTVT.

The gene calls are TRBV6-1 and TRBJ2-7; D unresolved. The length of the CDR3 is 13 residues. V lost 0 bases and J lost 4, with 7 bases in between. Per germline, CDR1 MNHNS and CDR2 SASEGT. The CDR3 DNA sequence: TGTGCCAGCAGTGAAGCGTCACGGTACGAGCAGTACTTC. Its protein is CASSEASRYEQYF.

The genes are TRBV5-1 and TRBJ1-1; D not resolved. Per germline, CDR1 SGHRS and CDR2 YFSETQ. V gave up 4 bases and J gave up 3 bases, with 10 bases separating them. The CDR3 totals 13 residues. The DNA of the CDR3 is TGCGCCAGCAGCGGGCAGGAGGACACTGAAGCTTTCTTT. Its protein is CASSGQEDTEAFF. The full variable domain, rest sourced from reference TRBV5-1 and TRBJ1-1, is KAGVTQTPRYLIKTRGQQVTLSCSPISGHRSVSWYQQTPGQGLQFLFEYFSETQRNKGNFPGRFSGRQFSNSRSEMNVSTLELGDSALYLCASSGQEDTEAFFGQGTRLTVV.

The gene calls are TRBV6-5 and TRBJ2-7, with no clear D. Per the germline V gene, CDR1 is MNHEY and CDR2 is SVGAGI. The ends were cut back, 5 bases at V and 2 bases at J, with 13 bases in the middle. CDR3 length equals 14 residues. The CDR3 sequence: CASSSVRNAYEQYF. DNA for the CDR3: TGTGCCAGCAGTAGCGTGAGGAATGCCTACGAGCAGTACTTC.